This record concerns one T cell receptor (beta chain) sequence. The target antigen is unknown. CDR3 and TCR beta VDJ profiling relied on a genomic DNA template. TCRdb itself ran the reads through MiXCR, one entry per CDR3 protein. Here the sample spans about 210,000 distinct CDR3 sequences, roughly 33% being singletons. This entry belongs to a study of CD8+CD57+ T cells in acquired aplastic anemia. Points from the study as a whole: Researchers report that approximately 28 CD8+ CDR3 sequences appeared in both patients and controls.

The germline V gene has CDR1 MGHRA and CDR2 YSYEKL. Trimming at V came to 1 base and at J to 1 base, leaving 4 bases not matched to a gene. CDR3 length: 17 residues. This TCR came from a human donor in good health, serving as a control. Sequencing input: sorted CD4+, CD8+, or CD8+CD57+ T cells (not recorded which) from PBMCs. V and J are TRBV4-1 and TRBJ2-6; TRBD1 matches 7 bases. The CDR3 spells CASSQGRQGSGANVLTF. The CDR3 DNA is TGCGCCAGCAGCCAAGGAAGACAGGGATCTGGGGCCAACGTCCTGACTTTC.